These 15 T cell receptor beta chains share one sample of origin, sequenced in a study of cytomegalovirus exposure and HLA in healthy donors. The PCR used 60 Vbeta and 13 Jbeta primers. Using immunoSEQ multiplex PCR, the repertoire was profiled, and TCRdb retains in-frame clones only, with some absent. The sample has some 200,000 clones, 65% to 90% seen once. Material for sequencing was PBMCs. Receptors were obtained from a man in his forties or fifties in good health and CMV-seropositive.

The chain couples TRBV5-8 to TRBJ1-6; 10 nucleotides match TRBD1. This CDR3 region has 15 residues. The V gene's germline CDR1 is SGHTS and CDR2 YDEGEE. The J segment lost 10 bases and the V segment lost 0 bases, leaving 4 bases of the junction unmatched. This CDR3 is CASSLGGQGSSPLHF. Written as DNA, the CDR3 is TGTGCCAGCAGCTTGGGGGGACAGGGGAGCTCACCCCTCCACTTT.

V gene TRBV4-3 combines with J gene TRBJ1-4; TRBD1 might be the D (6 bases). Germline V gene data show CDR1 as LGHNA and CDR2 as YSLEER. V was trimmed by 7 bases and J by 0 bases, leaving 21 bases between them. The CDR3 sequence is 18 residues long. The CDR3 DNA reads as TGCGCCAGCACGGTTGGGGGACAAGCAACTGCAACTAATGAAAAACTGTTTTTT. Protein product: CASTVGGQATATNEKLFF.

The V call is TRBV10-3, the J call TRBJ2-7, with D uncertain. V lost 2 bases and J 3 bases, leaving 8 bases between the germline ends. There are 13 residues in the CDR3. Germline V CDR1 and CDR2: ENHRY, SYGVKD. Here the CDR3 reads CAISEGQIYEQYF. CDR3 DNA sequence: TGTGCCATCAGTGAGGGCCAAATCTACGAGCAGTACTTC.

The sample holds one count of this clone. The chain carries TRBV2 and TRBJ2-5; 8 bases fit TRBD2. V dropped 6 bases and J dropped 4; count of bases not matched to a gene: 7. Germline V CDR1 and CDR2: SNHLY, FYNNEI. This CDR3 contains 14 residues. CDR3 DNA sequence: TGTGCCAGCAGCGCCGGGGGGGGAACAGAGACCCAGTACTTC. As protein: CASSAGGGTETQYF. Filled out from reference TRBV2 and TRBJ2-5, the complete variable domain reads EPEVTQTPSHQVTQMGQEVILRCVPISNHLYFYWYRQILGQKVEFLVSFYNNEISEKSEIFDDQFSVERPDGSNFTLKIRSTKLEDSAMYFCASSAGGGTETQYFGPGTRLLVL.

The V call is TRBV6-6, the J call TRBJ2-1, with D perhaps matching TRBD1 (6 bases). Trimming pared 6 bases from V and 5 bases from J, leaving 17 bases between. CDR1 is MNHNY, CDR2 SVGAGI, per germline (reference sequence). The CDR3 spans 15 residues. For the CDR3, the DNA is TGTGCCAGCAGCCCCCAGGGGCAGGGCAACAATGAGCAGTTCTTC. Its translation: CASSPQGQGNNEQFF.

Comments on this clone: A read error may account for a junction end that differs from germline. The V and J genes are TRBV7-9 and TRBJ1-2, with D hard to call. Germline CDR1 is SEHNR and CDR2 is FQNEAQ (reference sequence). This CDR3 contains 13 residues. CDR3 nucleotide sequence: TGTTCCAGCAGCTTAGGTCCGGGTCATGGCTACACCTTC. Translation: CSSSLGPGHGYTF.

The gene calls are TRBV5-1 and TRBJ1-1, with TRBD1 as a possible D gene (6 bases). Trimming stripped 5 bases from V and 6 bases from J, with 17 bases between. Germline values: CDR1 SGHRS, CDR2 YFSETQ. This CDR3 region has 14 residues. This chain's CDR3 is CASRPATGSPEAFF. The CDR3 bases are TGCGCCAGCAGGCCCGCTACAGGGTCTCCTGAAGCTTTCTTT.

The rearrangement links TRBV5-6 to TRBJ2-7; 11 bases fit TRBD1. Germline CDR1 and CDR2: SGHDT and YYEEEE. The CDR3 has 14 residues. After removal of 5 bases from V and 3 bases from J, the junction contained 4 bases not matched to a gene. CDR3 in amino acids: CASSSGTGGYEQYF. In nucleotides, the CDR3 is TGTGCCAGCAGTTCCGGGACAGGGGGCTACGAGCAGTACTTC.

The chain recombines TRBV7-9 with TRBJ2-5; 11 bases are shared with TRBD2. The germline V gene encodes CDR1 SEHNR and CDR2 FQNEAQ (reference sequence). This CDR3 spans 15 amino acids. Losses at the gene ends were 5 bases for V and 7 bases for J; bases not matched to a gene: 9. Here the CDR3 reads CASSLSPLAGGTQYF. DNA of the CDR3: TGTGCCAGCAGCCTCTCCCCCCTAGCGGGGGGGACCCAGTACTTC. The full variable domain, rest sourced from reference TRBV7-9 and TRBJ2-5, is DTGVSQNPRHKITKRGQNVTFRCDPISEHNRLYWYRQTLGQGPEFLTYFQNEAQLEKSRLLSDRFSAERPKGSFSTLEIQRTEQGDSAMYLCASSLSPLAGGTQYFGPGTRLLVL.

This chain joins TRBV4-3 and TRBJ2-7; D unresolved. CDR3 size: 16 residues. From germline, CDR1 is LGHNA and CDR2 YSLEER. The V and J ends lost 1 base and 5 bases respectively, with 18 bases between them. The CDR3 bases are TGCGCCAGCAGCCAAGTTTGGAGCGCAGAGTGGAACGAGCAGTACTTC. It specifies CASSQVWSAEWNEQYF.

The chain couples TRBV7-2 to TRBJ2-4, with D possibly matching TRBD1 (5 bases). The CDR3 is made up of 16 amino acids. Trimming cost V 1 base and J 1 base, with 11 bases left between them. Per germline, CDR1 SGHTA and CDR2 FQGNSA. CDR3 in DNA: TGTGCCAGCAGCTTAGTGGCAGGGTGGGCCAAAAACATTCAGTACTTC. Translating gives CASSLVAGWAKNIQYF.

The rearrangement joins TRBV10-3 to TRBJ2-7; TRBD1 agrees at 7 bases. The CDR3 runs to 12 residues. The V segment lost 10 bases and the J segment 5 bases; nucleotides outside the gene matches: 8. CDR1 is ENHRY, CDR2 SYGVKD, per germline. Here the CDR3 reads CASRQGVNEQYF. The CDR3 DNA reads TGTGCCAGCCGACAGGGTGTAAACGAGCAGTACTTC.

This sequence joins TRBV10-3 and TRBJ1-4; no firm D call. With 9 bases removed from V and 3 bases from J, the gap between germline ends came to 23 bases. This CDR3 is built from 17 residues. CDR1 and CDR2 (germline): ENHRY, SYGVKD. The CDR3 sequence: CAMEDKGNATSNEKLFF. DNA of the CDR3: TGTGCCATGGAGGATAAGGGAAACGCGACATCTAATGAAAAACTGTTTTTT.

This chain connects TRBV4-3 to TRBJ2-3; maybe TRBD2 (5 bases). The CDR3 is 16 amino acids. V was trimmed by 3 bases and J by 0 bases, leaving 13 bases between them. The germline V gene encodes CDR1 LGHNA and CDR2 YSLEER. In nucleotides, the CDR3 is TGCGCCAGCAGCCATCTTCTAGCAAGTAGCACAGATACGCAGTATTTT. Protein: CASSHLLASSTDTQYF.

The rearrangement links TRBV5-4 to TRBJ2-1; D perhaps matches TRBD2 (7 bases). Germline CDR1 is SGHNT and CDR2 is YYREEE (reference sequence). This CDR3 spans 16 amino acids. Between the trimmed V and J ends, which lost 4 bases and 3 bases, there was a span of 17 bases. CDR3 in amino acids: CASSPRGGLIYNEQFF. CDR3 DNA: TGTGCCAGCAGCCCACGCGGGGGCCTCATCTACAATGAGCAGTTCTTC. The full variable domain, completed using reference TRBV5-4 and TRBJ2-1, is ETGVTQSPTHLIKTRGQQVTLRCSSQSGHNTVSWYQQALGQGPQFIFQYYREEENGRGNFPPRFSGLQFPNYSSELNVNALELDDSALYLCASSPRGGLIYNEQFFGPGTRLTVL.